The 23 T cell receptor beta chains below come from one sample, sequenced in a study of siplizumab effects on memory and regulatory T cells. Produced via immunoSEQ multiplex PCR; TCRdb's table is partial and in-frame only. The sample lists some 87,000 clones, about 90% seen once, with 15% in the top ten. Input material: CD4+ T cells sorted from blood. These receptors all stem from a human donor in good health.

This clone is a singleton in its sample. In nucleotides, the CDR3 is TGTGCCAGCAGTCGGGGTTTAAGCTCTGGGGCCAACGTCCTGACTTTC. Protein sequence: CASSRGLSSGANVLTF. The rearrangement uses TRBV11-2 and TRBJ2-6; tentatively, D is TRBD2 (5 bases). V was shortened by 6 bases and J by 0 bases, with 12 bases between the two germline ends. The CDR3 length is 16 residues. From germline, CDR1 is SGHAT and CDR2 FQNNGV.

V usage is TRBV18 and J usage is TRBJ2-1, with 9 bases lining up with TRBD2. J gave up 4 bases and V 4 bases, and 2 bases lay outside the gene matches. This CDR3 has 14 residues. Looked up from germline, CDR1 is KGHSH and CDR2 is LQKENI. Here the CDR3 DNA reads TGTGCCAGCTCACGACTAGCGGTGTACAATGAGCAGTTCTTC. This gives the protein CASSRLAVYNEQFF.

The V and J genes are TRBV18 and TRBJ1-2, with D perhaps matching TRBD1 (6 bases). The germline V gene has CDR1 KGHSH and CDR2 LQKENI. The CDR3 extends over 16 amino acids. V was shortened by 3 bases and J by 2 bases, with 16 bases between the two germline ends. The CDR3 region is CASSPDRTAGNYGYTF. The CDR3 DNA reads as TGTGCCAGCTCACCCGACAGGACTGCGGGAAACTATGGCTACACCTTC.

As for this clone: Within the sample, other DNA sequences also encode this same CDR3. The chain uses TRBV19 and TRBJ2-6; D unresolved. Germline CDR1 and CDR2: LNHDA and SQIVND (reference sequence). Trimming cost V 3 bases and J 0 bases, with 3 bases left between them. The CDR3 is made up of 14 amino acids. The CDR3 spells CASSISSGANVLTF. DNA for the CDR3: TGTGCCAGTAGTATCTCCTCTGGGGCCAACGTCCTGACTTTC.

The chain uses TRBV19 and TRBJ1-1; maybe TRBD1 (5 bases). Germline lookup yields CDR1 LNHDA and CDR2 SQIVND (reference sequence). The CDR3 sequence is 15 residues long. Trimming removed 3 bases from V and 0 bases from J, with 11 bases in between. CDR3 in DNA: TGTGCCAGTAGTATGTCCCGGGGGATGAACACTGAAGCTTTCTTT. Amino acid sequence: CASSMSRGMNTEAFF.

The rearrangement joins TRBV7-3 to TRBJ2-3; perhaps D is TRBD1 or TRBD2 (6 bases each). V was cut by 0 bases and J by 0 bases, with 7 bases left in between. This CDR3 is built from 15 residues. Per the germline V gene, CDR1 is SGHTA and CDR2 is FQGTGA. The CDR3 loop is CASSLTGGSTDTQYF. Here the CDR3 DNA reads TGTGCCAGCAGCTTAACAGGGGGGAGCACAGATACGCAGTATTTT. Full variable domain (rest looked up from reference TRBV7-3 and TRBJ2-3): GAGVSQTPSNKVTEKGKYVELRCDPISGHTALYWYRQSLGQGPEFLIYFQGTGAADDSGLPNDRFFAVRPEGSVSTLKIQRTERGDSAVYLCASSLTGGSTDTQYFGPGTRLTVL.

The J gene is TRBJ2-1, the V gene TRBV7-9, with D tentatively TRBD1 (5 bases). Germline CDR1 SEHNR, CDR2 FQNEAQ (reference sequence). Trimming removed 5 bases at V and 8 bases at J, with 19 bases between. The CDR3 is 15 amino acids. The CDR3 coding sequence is TGTGCCAGCAGCCTTGACACGACAGACAGTGATGAGCAGTTCTTC. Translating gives CASSLDTTDSDEQFF.

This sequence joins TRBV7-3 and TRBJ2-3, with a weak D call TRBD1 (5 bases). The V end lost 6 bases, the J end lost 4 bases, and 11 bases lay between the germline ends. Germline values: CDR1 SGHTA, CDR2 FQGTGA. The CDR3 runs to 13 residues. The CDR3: CASRADSSDTQYF. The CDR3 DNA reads TGTGCCAGCAGAGCAGACAGTTCAGATACGCAGTATTTT.

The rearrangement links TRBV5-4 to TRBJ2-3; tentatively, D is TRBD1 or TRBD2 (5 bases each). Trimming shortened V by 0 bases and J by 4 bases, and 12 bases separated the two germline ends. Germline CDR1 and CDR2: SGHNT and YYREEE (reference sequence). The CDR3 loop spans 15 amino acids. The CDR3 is CASSLGGHGADTQYF. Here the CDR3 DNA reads TGTGCCAGCAGCTTGGGCGGACACGGGGCAGATACGCAGTATTTT.

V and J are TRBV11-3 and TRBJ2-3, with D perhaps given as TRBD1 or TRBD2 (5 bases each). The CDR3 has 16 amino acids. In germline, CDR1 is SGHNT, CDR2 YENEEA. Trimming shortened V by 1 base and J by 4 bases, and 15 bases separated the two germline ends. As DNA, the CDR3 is TGTGCCAGCAGCTTAGGACGCCGAGGGGCCTCAGATACGCAGTATTTT. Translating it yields CASSLGRRGASDTQYF.

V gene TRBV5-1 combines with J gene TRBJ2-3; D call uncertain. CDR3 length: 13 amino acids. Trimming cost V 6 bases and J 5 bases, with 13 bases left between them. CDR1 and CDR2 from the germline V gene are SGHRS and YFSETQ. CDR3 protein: CASTGRLRDTQYF. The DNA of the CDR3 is TGCGCCAGCACCGGCCGACTGAGAGATACGCAGTATTTT.

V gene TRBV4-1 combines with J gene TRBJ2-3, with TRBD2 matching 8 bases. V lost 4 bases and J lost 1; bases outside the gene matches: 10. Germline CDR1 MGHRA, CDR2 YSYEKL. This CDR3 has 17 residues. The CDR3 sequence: CASSPDPSTSGTDTQYF. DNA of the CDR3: TGCGCCAGCAGCCCAGACCCATCGACTAGCGGCACAGATACGCAGTATTTT.

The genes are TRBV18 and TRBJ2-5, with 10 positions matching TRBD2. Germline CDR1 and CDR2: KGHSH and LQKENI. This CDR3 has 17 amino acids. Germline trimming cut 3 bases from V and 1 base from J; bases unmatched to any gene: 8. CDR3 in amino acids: CASSPRTSGAAQETQYF. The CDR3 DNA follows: TGTGCCAGCTCACCCAGGACTAGCGGAGCCGCCCAAGAGACCCAGTACTTC.

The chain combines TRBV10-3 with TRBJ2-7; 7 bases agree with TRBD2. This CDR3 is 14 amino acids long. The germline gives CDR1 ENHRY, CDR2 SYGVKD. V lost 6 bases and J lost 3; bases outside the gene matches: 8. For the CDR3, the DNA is TGTGCCATCAGCGCGGCGGGGGTCCTCTACGAGCAGTACTTC. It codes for CAISAAGVLYEQYF.

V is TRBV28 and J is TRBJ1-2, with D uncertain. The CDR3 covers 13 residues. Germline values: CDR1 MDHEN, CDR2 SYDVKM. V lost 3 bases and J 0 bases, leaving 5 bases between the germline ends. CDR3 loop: CASSFETNYGYTF. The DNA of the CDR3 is TGTGCCAGCAGTTTTGAGACTAACTATGGCTACACCTTC.

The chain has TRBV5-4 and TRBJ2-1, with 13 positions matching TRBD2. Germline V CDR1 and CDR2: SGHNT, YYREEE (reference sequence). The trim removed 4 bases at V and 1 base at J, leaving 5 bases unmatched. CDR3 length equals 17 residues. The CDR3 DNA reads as TGTGCCAGCAGCGAGGGACTAGCGGGGAATTCCTACAATGAGCAGTTCTTC. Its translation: CASSEGLAGNSYNEQFF.

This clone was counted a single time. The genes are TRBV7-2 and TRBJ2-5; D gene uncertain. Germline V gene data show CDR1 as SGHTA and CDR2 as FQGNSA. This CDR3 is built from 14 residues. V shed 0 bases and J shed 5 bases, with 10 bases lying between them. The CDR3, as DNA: TGTGCCAGCAGCTTAGCGGTTAGCAGGGAGACCCAGTACTTC. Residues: CASSLAVSRETQYF. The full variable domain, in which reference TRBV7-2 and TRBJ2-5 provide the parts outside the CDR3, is GAGVSQSPSNKVTEKGKDVELRCDPISGHTALYWYRQSLGQGLEFLIYFQGNSAPDKSGLPSDRFSAERTGGSVSTLTIQRTQQEDSAVYLCASSLAVSRETQYFGPGTRLLVL.

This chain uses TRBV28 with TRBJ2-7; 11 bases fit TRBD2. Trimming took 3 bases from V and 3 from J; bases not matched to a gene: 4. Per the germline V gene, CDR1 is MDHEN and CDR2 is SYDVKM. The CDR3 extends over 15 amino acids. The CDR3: CASSLGLAGGYEQYF. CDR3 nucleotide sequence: TGTGCCAGCAGTTTGGGGCTAGCGGGAGGCTACGAGCAGTACTTC.

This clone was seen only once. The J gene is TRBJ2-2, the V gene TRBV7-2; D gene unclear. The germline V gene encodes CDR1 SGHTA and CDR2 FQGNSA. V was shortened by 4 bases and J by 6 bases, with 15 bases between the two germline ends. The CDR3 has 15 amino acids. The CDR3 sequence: CASSSRSLGAGELFF. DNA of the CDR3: TGTGCCAGCAGCTCCCGGTCTTTAGGAGCCGGGGAGCTGTTTTTT.

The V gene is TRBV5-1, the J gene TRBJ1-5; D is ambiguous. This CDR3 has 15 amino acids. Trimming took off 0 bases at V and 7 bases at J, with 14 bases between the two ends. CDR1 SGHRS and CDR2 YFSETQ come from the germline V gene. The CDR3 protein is CASSLDGSAGQPQHF. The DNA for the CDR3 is TGCGCCAGCAGCTTGGATGGCTCCGCGGGGCAGCCCCAGCATTTT.

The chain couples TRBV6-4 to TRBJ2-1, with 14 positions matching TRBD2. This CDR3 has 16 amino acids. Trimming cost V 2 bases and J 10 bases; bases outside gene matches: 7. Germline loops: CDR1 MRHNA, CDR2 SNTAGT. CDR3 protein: CASSDKGLAGVREQFF. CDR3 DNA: TGTGCCAGCAGTGACAAGGGACTAGCGGGAGTTCGGGAGCAGTTCTTC.

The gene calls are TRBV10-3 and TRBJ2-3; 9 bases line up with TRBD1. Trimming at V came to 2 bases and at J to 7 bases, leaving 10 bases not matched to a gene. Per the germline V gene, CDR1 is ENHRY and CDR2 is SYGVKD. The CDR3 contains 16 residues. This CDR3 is CAISEAIGQGSNTQYF. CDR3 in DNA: TGTGCCATCAGTGAGGCTATAGGACAGGGGTCAAATACGCAGTATTTT.

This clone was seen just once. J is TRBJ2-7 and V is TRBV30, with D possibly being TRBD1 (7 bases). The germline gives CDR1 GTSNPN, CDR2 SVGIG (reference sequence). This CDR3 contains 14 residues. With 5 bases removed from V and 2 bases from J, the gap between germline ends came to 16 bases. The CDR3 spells CAWERQGGPYEQYF. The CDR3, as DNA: TGTGCCTGGGAAAGACAGGGAGGTCCCTACGAGCAGTACTTC.